These T cell receptor beta chains were read from a single sample in a study of T-cell reconstitution after alpha-beta-depleted transplantation in children. TCRdb fed the PCR reads into MiXCR, producing one record per CDR3 protein. The repertoire consists of more than 200,000 distinct CDR3 sequences, with 9.7% occurring once and the leading ten covering over 4.5%. Specimen: PBMCs from the stem cell graft donor, collected from the stem cell graft. These receptors all stem from a human donor who donated a stem cell graft to a child with SCID. The CDR3 runs from the conserved cysteine through the conserved F or W. The D gene is left open where the match is weak. Clone size, where shown, is once, few, many, or a class for clones that have expanded.

>TRBJ2-5|medium-sized|NA|TRBV7-2
TGTGCCAGCAGCTTAGGACGGACACGGATCCAAGAGACCCAGTACTTC
CASSLGRTRIQETQYF
>TRBJ2-3|NA|NA|TRBV4-3
TGCGCCAGCAGCCAAGACGAGGGGAACACAGATACGCAGTATTTT
CASSQDEGNTDTQYF
>TRBJ2-2|many|TRBD2|TRBV10-1
TGCGCCAGCAGTGGAGGACTAGCGGACCGGGGGAACACCGGGGAGCTGTTTTTT
CASSGGLADRGNTGELFF
>TRBJ1-2|many|TRBD1|TRBV5-1
TGCGCCAGCAGCTGGGGACAGGGAGGTGGTTTTGAGGGCTACACCTTC
CASSWGQGGGFEGYTF
>TRBJ1-3|many|NA|TRBV4-1
TGCGCCAGCAGCTACAGGGAATCGGCTGGAAACACCATATATTTT
CASSYRESAGNTIYF
>TRBJ2-3|few|TRBD2|TRBV12-3/TRBV12-4
TGTGCCAGCAGCCAATATATTAGCGGGGGCACAGATACGCAGTATTTT
CASSQYISGGTDTQYF
>TRBJ2-3|many|TRBD2|TRBV7-2
TGTGCCAGCAGCTTCGGCGGGGGGGTCACAGATACGCAGTATTTT
CASSFGGGVTDTQYF
>TRBJ1-1|many|NA|TRBV5-1
TGCGCCAGCAGCTTGGGGGGGGGCTTCGGCACTGAAGCTTTCTTT
CASSLGGGFGTEAFF
>TRBJ2-7|many|NA|TRBV3-1
TGTGCCAGCAGCCGGGGACCTGGCTACGAGCAGTACTTC
CASSRGPGYEQYF
>TRBJ2-3|many|TRBD2|TRBV20-1
TGCAGTGCTAGCAAGACTAGCGGGGGGATAGATACGCAGTATTTT
CSASKTSGGIDTQYF
>TRBJ1-1|few|NA|TRBV5-6
TGTGCCAGCAGCTGGGAGTCGAGGAGGAGGGAGAACACTGAAGCTTTCTTT
CASSWESRRRENTEAFF
>TRBJ1-4|many|TRBD1|TRBV7-2
TGTGCCAGCAGCCCAAAGGGGACAGGGAATGAAAAACTGTTTTTT
CASSPKGTGNEKLFF
>TRBJ2-1|NA|NA|TRBV11-2
TGTGCCAGCAGCTTAGGGCAAGGAGGCCACTATCAGCAGTTCTTC
CASSLGQGGHYQQFF
>TRBJ2-2|many|TRBD1|TRBV9
TGTGCCAGCAGCGCAGGACAGGGTCGATTGGAGAACACCGGGGAGCTGTTTTTT
CASSAGQGRLENTGELFF
>TRBJ2-3|many|NA|TRBV7-3
TGTGCCAGCAGCTTAACCGGCAGACAGAAAGATACGCAGTATTTT
CASSLTGRQKDTQYF
>TRBJ1-2|many|TRBD1|TRBV7-8
TGTGCCAGCAGCTTAGGGCCCCGGGACAGGGGAACCATCTATGGCTACACCTTC
CASSLGPRDRGTIYGYTF
>TRBJ1-5|NA|NA|TRBV12-3/TRBV12-4
TGTGCCAGCAAGGTTGGTGGTCAGCCCCAGCATTTT
CASKVGGQPQHF
>TRBJ1-1|many|NA|TRBV20-1
TGCAGTGCTAGCGATACAGGGTCTGCCACTGAAGCTTTCTTT
CSASDTGSATEAFF
>TRBJ2-2|few|TRBD2|TRBV20-1
TGCAGTGCTAGCCGGACGGCTAGCGGGGGGCAGGGCGGGGAGCTGTTTTTT
CSASRTASGGQGGELFF
>TRBJ1-6|many|TRBD1|TRBV5-6
TGTGCCAGCAGCTTGGGACAGGGGTCGAATTCACCCCTCCACTTT
CASSLGQGSNSPLHF
>TRBJ2-2|few|NA|TRBV5-1
TGCGCCAGCAGCTTGCGTGGGACAACCACCGGGGAGCTGTTTTTT
CASSLRGTTTGELFF
>TRBJ1-3|many|NA|TRBV7-2
TGTGCCAGCAGCTTAGCGGAGACGAACACCATATATTTT
CASSLAETNTIYF
>TRBJ1-3|many|NA|TRBV20-1
TGCAGTGCTAGCGGGATTTCCACCGCCTCTGGAAACACCATATATTTT
CSASGISTASGNTIYF
>TRBJ2-5|many|NA|TRBV6-6
TGTGCCAGCAGTCCAGGGTGGGAGACCCAGTACTTC
CASSPGWETQYF
>TRBJ2-5|few|TRBD1|TRBV20-1
TGCAGTGCCCAAGAGACAGGGGCGGGAAAGACCCAGTACTTC
CSAQETGAGKTQYF
>TRBJ1-6|many|TRBD1|TRBV5-1
TGCGCCAGCAGCTTGGCTGCCGGACAGGAAAATAATTCACCCCTCCACTTT
CASSLAAGQENNSPLHF
>TRBJ2-7|many|NA|TRBV10-3
TGTGCCATCAGTGACTCGCGGGGCTCCTACGAGCAGTACTTC
CAISDSRGSYEQYF
>TRBJ2-1|many|NA|TRBV5-1
TGCGCCAGCAGCTTGGGTGTAACAAATGAGCAGTTCTTC
CASSLGVTNEQFF
>TRBJ2-1|many|NA|TRBV20-1
TGCAGTGCTAGCTTCAGGGAAGGTGGCAATGAGCAGTTCTTC
CSASFREGGNEQFF
>TRBJ2-1|many|NA|TRBV20-1
TGCAGTGCTAAGGTTTTCAATGAGCAGTTCTTC
CSAKVFNEQFF
>TRBJ2-7|many|NA|TRBV3-1
TGTGCCAGCAGCCAAGCATGGGGCCTCCTCAACGAGCAGTACTTC
CASSQAWGLLNEQYF
>TRBJ2-2|many|TRBD2|TRBV7-9
TGTGCCAGCAGCACGACTAGCGGGGGCCTGAACACCGGGGAGCTGTTTTTT
CASSTTSGGLNTGELFF